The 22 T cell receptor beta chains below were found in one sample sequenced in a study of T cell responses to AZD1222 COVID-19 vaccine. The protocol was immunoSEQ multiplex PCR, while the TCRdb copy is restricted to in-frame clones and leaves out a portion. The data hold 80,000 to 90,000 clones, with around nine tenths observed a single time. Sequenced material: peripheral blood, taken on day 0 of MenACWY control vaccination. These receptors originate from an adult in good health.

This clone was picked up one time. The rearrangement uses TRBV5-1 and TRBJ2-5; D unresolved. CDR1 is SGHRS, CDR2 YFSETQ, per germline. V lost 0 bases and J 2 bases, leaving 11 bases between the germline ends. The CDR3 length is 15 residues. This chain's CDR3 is CASSLVTALQETQYF. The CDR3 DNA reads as TGCGCCAGCAGCTTGGTTACAGCTCTTCAAGAGACCCAGTACTTC. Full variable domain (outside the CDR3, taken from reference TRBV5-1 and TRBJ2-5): KAGVTQTPRYLIKTRGQQVTLSCSPISGHRSVSWYQQTPGQGLQFLFEYFSETQRNKGNFPGRFSGRQFSNSRSEMNVSTLELGDSALYLCASSLVTALQETQYFGPGTRLLVL.

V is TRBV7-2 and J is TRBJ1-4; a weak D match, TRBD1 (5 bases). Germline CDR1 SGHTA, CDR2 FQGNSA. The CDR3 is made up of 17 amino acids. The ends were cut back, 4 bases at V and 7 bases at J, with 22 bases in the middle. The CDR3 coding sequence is TGTGCCAGCAGCTCCCCCGGGACCCAACCGAGTGGTGAAAAACTGTTTTTT. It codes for CASSSPGTQPSGEKLFF.

CDR3 nucleotide sequence: TGTGCCAGCAGTTTGCGCCAGCCACAGCCCCAGCATTTT. Encoded protein: CASSLRQPQPQHF. The chain has TRBV12-3 or TRBV12-4 and TRBJ1-5; D gene uncertain. Trimming took 3 bases from V and 7 from J, leaving 10 bases between them. The CDR3 is 13 residues long.

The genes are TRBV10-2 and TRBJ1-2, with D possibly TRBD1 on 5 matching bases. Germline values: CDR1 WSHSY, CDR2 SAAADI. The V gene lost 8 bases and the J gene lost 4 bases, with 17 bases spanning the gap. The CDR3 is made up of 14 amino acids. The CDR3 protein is CASRVGGKGYGYTF. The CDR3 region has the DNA TGCGCCAGCCGGGTTGGGGGTAAAGGCTATGGCTACACCTTC.

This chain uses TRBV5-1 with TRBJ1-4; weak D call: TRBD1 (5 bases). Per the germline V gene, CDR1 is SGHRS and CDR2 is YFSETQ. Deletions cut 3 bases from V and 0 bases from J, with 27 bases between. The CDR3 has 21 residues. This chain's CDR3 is CASSYPRAGGKKIATNEKLFF. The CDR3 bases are TGCGCCAGCAGCTACCCCCGGGCTGGGGGAAAAAAAATTGCAACTAATGAAAAACTGTTTTTT.

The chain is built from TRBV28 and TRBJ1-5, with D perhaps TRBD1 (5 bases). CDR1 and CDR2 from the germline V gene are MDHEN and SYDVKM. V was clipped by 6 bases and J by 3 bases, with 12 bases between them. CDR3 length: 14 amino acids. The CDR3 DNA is TGTGCCAGCAGCCCTGGCAGGGCCAATCAGCCCCAGCATTTT. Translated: CASSPGRANQPQHF.

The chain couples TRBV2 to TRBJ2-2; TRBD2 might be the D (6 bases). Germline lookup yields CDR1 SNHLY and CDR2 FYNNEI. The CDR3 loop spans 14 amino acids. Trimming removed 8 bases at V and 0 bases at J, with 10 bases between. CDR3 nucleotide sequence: TGTGCCAGCCTAGCGAATTCGAACACCGGGGAGCTGTTTTTT. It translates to CASLANSNTGELFF.

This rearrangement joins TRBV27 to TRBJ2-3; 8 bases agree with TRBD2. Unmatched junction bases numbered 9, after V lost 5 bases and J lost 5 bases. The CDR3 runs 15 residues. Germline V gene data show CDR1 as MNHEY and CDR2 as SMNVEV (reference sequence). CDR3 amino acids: CASSLIGGALDTQYF. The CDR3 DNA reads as TGTGCCAGCAGTCTTATCGGGGGGGCCTTAGATACGCAGTATTTT.

Here the CDR3 DNA reads TGTGCCAGCAGCGGTGGCGACCCCGGGGAGCTGTTTTTT. Its protein is CASSGGDPGELFF. This chain links TRBV5-6 with TRBJ2-2; no firm D call. Trimming left V 4 bases short and J 6 bases short, with 10 bases between. The CDR3 length is 13 residues. Germline CDR1 is SGHDT and CDR2 is YYEEEE.

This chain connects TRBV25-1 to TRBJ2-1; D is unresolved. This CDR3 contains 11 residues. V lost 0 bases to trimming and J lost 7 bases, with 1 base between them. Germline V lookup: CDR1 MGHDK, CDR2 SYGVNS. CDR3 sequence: CASSEYNEQFF. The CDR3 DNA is TGTGCCAGCAGTGAATATAATGAGCAGTTCTTC. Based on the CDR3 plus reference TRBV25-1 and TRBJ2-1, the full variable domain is EADIYQTPRYLVIGTGKKITLECSQTMGHDKMYWYQQDPGMELHLIHYSYGVNSTEKGDLSSESTVSRIRTEHFPLTLESARPSHTSQYLCASSEYNEQFFGPGTRLTVL.

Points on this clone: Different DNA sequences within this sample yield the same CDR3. CDR3 sequence reads: CASSQVTGEAFF. The DNA of the CDR3 is TGTGCCAGCAGCCAAGTCACTGGTGAAGCTTTCTTT. The genes are TRBV4-2 and TRBJ1-1, with D unclear. The length of the CDR3 is 12 residues. V was clipped by 1 base and J by 7 bases, with 7 bases between them. Germline lookup yields CDR1 LGHNA and CDR2 YNFKEQ.

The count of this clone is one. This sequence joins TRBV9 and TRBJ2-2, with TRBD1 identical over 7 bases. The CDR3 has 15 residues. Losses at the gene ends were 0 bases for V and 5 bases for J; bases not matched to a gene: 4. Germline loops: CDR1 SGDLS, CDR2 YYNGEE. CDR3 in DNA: TGTGCCAGCAGCGTAGCGAGCAGGGGGACCGGGGAGCTGTTTTTT. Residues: CASSVASRGTGELFF.

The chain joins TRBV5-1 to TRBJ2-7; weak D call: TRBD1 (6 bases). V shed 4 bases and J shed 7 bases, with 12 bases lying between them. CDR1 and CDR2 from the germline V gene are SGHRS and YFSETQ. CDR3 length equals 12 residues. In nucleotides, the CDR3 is TGCGCCAGCAGCGCGACAGGTTTAGAGCAGTACTTC. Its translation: CASSATGLEQYF.

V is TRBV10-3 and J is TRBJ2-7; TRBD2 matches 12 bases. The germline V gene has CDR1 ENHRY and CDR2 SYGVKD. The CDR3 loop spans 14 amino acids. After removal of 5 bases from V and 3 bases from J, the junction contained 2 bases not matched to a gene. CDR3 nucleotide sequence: TGTGCCATCAGTCCGACTAGCGGGGGCTACGAGCAGTACTTC. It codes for CAISPTSGGYEQYF.

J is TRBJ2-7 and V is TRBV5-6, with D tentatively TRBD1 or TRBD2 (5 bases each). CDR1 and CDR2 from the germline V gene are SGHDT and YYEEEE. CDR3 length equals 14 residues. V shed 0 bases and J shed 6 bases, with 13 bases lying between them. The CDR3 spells CASSLAPGAAEQYF. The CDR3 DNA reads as TGTGCCAGCAGCTTGGCTCCCGGGGCAGCCGAGCAGTACTTC.

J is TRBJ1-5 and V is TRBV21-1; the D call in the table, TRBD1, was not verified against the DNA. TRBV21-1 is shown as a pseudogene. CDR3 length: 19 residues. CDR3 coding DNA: TGTGCCAGCAGCCGTGGATTGACCGCCGGGGGACAGGGTTGTCAGCCCCAGCATTTT. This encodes CASSRGLTAGGQGCQPQHF.

The DNA for the CDR3 is TGTGCCAGCAGAGAACAGGGGGCGCACAGCAAAAACATTCAGTACTTC. This sequence encodes CASREQGAHSKNIQYF. The rearrangement uses TRBV6-1 and TRBJ2-4; 9 bases match TRBD1. Germline V gene data show CDR1 as MNHNS and CDR2 as SASEGT. V lost 6 bases, J lost 3 bases, and 9 bases stayed unmatched. This CDR3 contains 16 residues.

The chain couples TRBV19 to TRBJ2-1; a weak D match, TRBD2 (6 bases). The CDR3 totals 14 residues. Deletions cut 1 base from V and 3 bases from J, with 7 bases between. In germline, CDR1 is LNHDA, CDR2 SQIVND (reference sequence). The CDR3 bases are TGTGCCAGTAGTATAGCGGGGGTCTACAATGAGCAGTTCTTC. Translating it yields CASSIAGVYNEQFF.

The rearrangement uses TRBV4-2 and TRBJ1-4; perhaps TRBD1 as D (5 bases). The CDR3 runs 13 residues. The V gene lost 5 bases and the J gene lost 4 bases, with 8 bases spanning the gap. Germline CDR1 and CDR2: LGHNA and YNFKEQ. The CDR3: CASSSQGNEKLFF. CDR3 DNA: TGTGCCAGCAGCTCGCAGGGTAATGAAAAACTGTTTTTT.

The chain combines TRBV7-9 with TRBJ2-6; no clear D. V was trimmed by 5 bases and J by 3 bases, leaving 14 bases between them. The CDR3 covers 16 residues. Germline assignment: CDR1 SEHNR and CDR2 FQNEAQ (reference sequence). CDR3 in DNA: TGTGCCAGCAGCACACCGCTAGGAAATGGGGCCAACGTCCTGACTTTC. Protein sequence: CASSTPLGNGANVLTF.

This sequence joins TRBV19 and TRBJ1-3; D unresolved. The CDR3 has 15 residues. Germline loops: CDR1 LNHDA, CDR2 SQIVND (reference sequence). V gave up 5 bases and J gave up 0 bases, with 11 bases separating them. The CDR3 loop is CASSFPTGSGNTIYF. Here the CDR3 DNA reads TGTGCCAGTAGTTTCCCGACCGGCTCTGGAAACACCATATATTTT.

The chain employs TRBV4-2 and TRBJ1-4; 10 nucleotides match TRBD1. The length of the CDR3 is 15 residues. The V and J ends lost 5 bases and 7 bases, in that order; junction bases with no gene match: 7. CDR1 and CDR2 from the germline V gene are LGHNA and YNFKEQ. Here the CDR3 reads CASSETGTGVEKLFF. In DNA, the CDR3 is TGTGCCAGCAGCGAGACCGGGACAGGGGTTGAAAAACTGTTTTTT.